This record covers a single TCR beta chain. The antigen is unknown. Among the patients, aged 18 to 65, hyperthyroidism was newly diagnosed and had lasted under 2 months. Extraction of PBMCs used roughly 9.3 ml of fresh peripheral blood. The sample is drawn from a study of T cells in Graves' hyperthyroidism and ophthalmopathy. The study, taken as a whole, reports: Using 13 V-J features, a model discriminated ophthalmopathy from stable hyperthyroidism.

TCR beta CDR3 regions were amplified from RNA transcripts. HTBI primers drove first-round RT-PCR of the TCR CDR3. MiXCR was run by TCRdb on the multiplex PCR reads, yielding one entry per CDR3 protein. The sample has approximately 560,000 distinct CDR3 sequences, about 15% seen once; the top ten hold roughly 6.6%. The receptor's source is a woman between 25 and 40 years old with Graves' hyperthyroidism. The material sequenced was blood.

CDR3 sequence: CASSLRQGYGYTF. The CDR3 region has the DNA TGTGCCAGCAGTTTGCGTCAGGGCTATGGCTACACCTTC. The rearrangement uses TRBV28 and TRBJ1-2, with D possibly being TRBD1 (5 bases). CDR1 and CDR2 from the germline V gene are MDHEN and SYDVKM. V lost 3 bases and J lost 4, with 9 bases in between. The CDR3 has 13 residues.